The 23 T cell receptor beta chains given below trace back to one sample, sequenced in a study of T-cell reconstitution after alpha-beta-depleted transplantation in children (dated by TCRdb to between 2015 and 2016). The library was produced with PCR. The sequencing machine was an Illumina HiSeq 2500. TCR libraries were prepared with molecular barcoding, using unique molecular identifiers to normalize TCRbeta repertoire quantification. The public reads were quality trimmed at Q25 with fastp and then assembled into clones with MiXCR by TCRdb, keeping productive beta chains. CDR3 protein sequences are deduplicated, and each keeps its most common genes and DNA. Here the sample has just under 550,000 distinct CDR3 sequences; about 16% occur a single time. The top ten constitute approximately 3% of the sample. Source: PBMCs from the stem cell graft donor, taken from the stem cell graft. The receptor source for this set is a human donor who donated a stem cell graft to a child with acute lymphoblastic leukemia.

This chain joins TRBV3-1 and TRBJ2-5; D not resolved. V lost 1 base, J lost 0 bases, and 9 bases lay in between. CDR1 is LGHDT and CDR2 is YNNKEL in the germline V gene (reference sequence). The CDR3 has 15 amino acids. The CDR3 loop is CASSQGLRYQETQYF. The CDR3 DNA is TGTGCCAGCAGCCAAGGTTTGCGGTACCAAGAGACCCAGTACTTC.

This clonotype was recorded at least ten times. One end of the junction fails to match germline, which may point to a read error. CDR3 region: CASSLVSGNNEQFF. The CDR3, as DNA: TGTGCCAGCAGCTTAGTTAGCGGGAACAATGAGCAGTTCTTC. The chain has TRBV5-1 and TRBJ2-1, with 8 bases that match TRBD2. The germline gives CDR1 SGHRS, CDR2 YFSETQ. The CDR3 runs to 14 residues. Using reference TRBV5-1 and TRBJ2-1 for the parts outside the CDR3, the full variable domain is KAGVTQTPRYLIKTRGQQVTLSCSPISGHRSVSWYQQTPGQGLQFLFEYFSETQRNKGNFPGRFSGRQFSNSRSEMNVSTLELGDSALYLCASSLVSGNNEQFFGPGTRLTVL.

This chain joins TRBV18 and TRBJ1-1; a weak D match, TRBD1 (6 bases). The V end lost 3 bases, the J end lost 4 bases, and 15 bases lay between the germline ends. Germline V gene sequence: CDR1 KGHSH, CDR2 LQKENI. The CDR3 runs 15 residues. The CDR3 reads CASSPSEAGVTEAFF. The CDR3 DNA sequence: TGTGCCAGCTCACCGTCTGAGGCAGGGGTCACTGAAGCTTTCTTT. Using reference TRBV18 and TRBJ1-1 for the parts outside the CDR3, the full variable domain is NAGVMQNPRHLVRRRGQEARLRCSPMKGHSHVYWYRQLPEEGLKFMVYLQKENIIDESGMPKERFSAEFPKEGPSILRIQQVVRGDSAAYFCASSPSEAGVTEAFFGQGTRLTVV.

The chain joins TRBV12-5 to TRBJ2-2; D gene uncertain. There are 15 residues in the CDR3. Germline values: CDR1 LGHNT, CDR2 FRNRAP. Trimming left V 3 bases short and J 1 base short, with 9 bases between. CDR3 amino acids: CASGLGLLNTGELFF. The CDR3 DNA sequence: TGTGCTAGTGGTTTAGGGCTATTGAACACCGGGGAGCTGTTTTTT.

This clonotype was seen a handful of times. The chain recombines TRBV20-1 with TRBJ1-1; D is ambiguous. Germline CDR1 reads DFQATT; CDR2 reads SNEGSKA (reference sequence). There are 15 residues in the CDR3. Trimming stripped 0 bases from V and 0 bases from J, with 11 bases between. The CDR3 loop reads CSARDLDWLNTEAFF. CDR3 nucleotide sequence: TGCAGTGCTAGAGACCTGGACTGGTTGAACACTGAAGCTTTCTTT.

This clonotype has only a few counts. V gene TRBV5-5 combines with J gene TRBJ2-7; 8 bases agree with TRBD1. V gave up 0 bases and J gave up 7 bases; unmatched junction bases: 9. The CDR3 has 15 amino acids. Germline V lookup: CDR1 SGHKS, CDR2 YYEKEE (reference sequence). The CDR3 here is CASSLDRQGAREQYF. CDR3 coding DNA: TGTGCCAGCAGCTTGGATCGGCAGGGGGCGAGGGAGCAGTACTTC.

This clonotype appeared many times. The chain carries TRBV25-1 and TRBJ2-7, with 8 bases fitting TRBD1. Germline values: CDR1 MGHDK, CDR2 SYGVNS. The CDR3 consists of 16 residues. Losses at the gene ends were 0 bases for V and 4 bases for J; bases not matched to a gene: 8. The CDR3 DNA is TGTGCCAGCAGTGAATATCTAGGGACAGGTTATTACGAGCAGTACTTC. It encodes CASSEYLGTGYYEQYF.

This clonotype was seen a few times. As DNA, the CDR3 is TGTGCCAGCACCCGGGTCCGGGCGGAACAAAGGCATCGGAACACTGAAGCTTTCTTT. Protein product: CASTRVRAEQRHRNTEAFF. This rearrangement joins TRBV11-2 to TRBJ1-1, with D hard to call. The CDR3 contains 19 residues. Trimming took off 7 bases at V and 1 base at J, with 28 bases between the two ends. Germline-derived CDR1 and CDR2 are SGHAT and FQNNGV.

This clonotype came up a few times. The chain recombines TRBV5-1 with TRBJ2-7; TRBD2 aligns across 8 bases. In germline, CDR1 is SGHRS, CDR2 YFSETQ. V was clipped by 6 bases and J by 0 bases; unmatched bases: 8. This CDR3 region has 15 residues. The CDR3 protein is CASTEGLADSYEQYF. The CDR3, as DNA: TGCGCCAGCACTGAAGGACTAGCCGACTCCTACGAGCAGTACTTC. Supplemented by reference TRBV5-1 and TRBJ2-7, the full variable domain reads KAGVTQTPRYLIKTRGQQVTLSCSPISGHRSVSWYQQTPGQGLQFLFEYFSETQRNKGNFPGRFSGRQFSNSRSEMNVSTLELGDSALYLCASTEGLADSYEQYFGPGTRLTVT.

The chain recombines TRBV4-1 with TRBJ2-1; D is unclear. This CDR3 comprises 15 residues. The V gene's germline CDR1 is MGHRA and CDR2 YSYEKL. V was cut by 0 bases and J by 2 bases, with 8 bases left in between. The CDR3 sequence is CASSQERSPYNEQFF. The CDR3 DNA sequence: TGCGCCAGCAGCCAAGAGCGGAGCCCCTACAATGAGCAGTTCTTC.

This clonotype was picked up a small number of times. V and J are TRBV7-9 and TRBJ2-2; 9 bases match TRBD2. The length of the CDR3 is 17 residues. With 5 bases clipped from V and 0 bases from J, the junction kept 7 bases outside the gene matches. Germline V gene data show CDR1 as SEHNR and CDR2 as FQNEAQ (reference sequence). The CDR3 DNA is TGTGCCAGCAGCCAGCCGAGACTAGCGGCGAACACCGGGGAGCTGTTTTTT. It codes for CASSQPRLAANTGELFF.

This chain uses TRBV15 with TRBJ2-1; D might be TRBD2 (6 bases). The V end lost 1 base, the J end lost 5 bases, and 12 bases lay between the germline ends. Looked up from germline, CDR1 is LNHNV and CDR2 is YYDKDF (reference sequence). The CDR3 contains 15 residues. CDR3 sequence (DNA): TGTGCCACCAGCAGAGTGGAGGGATCGGACAATGAGCAGTTCTTC. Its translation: CATSRVEGSDNEQFF.

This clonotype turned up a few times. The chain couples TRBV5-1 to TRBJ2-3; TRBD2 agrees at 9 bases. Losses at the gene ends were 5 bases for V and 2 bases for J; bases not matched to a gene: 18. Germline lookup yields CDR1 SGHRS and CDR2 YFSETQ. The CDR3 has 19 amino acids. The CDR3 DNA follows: TGCGCCAGCAGGAACATCCTTGTGGGGGCGGGAGGGGCCACAGATACGCAGTATTTT. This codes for CASRNILVGAGGATDTQYF. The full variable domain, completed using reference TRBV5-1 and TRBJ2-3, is KAGVTQTPRYLIKTRGQQVTLSCSPISGHRSVSWYQQTPGQGLQFLFEYFSETQRNKGNFPGRFSGRQFSNSRSEMNVSTLELGDSALYLCASRNILVGAGGATDTQYFGPGTRLTVL.

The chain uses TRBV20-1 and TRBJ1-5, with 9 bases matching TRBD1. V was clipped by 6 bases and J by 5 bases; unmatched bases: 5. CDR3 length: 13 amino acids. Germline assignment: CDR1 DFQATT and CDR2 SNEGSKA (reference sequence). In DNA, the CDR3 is TGCAGTGCCGCTTGGACAGGGGATCAGCCCCAGCATTTT. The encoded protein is CSAAWTGDQPQHF.

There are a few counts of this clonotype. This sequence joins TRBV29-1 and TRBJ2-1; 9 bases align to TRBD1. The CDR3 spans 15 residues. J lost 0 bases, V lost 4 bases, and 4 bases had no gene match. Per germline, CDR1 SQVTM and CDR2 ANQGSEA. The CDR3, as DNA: TGCAGCGTTGGCGAACAGGGGGCCTCCTACAATGAGCAGTTCTTC. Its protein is CSVGEQGASYNEQFF.

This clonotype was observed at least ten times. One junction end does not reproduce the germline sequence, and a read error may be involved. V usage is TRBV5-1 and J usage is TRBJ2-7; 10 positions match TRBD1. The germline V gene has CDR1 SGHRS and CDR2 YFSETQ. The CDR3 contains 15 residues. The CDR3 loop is CASSLAGTGAYEQYF. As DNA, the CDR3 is TGTGCCAGCAGCTTAGCCGGGACAGGGGCCTACGAGCAGTACTTC. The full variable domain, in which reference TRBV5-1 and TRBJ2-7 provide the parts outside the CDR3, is KAGVTQTPRYLIKTRGQQVTLSCSPISGHRSVSWYQQTPGQGLQFLFEYFSETQRNKGNFPGRFSGRQFSNSRSEMNVSTLELGDSALYLCASSLAGTGAYEQYFGPGTRLTVT.

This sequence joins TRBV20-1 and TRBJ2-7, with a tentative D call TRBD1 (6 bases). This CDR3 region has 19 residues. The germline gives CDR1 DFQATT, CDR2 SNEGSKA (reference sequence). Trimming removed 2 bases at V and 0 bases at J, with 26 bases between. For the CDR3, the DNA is TGCAGTGCTAGACGAGGAACAGGGAACTCCAATAGGGGCTCCTACGAGCAGTACTTC. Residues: CSARRGTGNSNRGSYEQYF.

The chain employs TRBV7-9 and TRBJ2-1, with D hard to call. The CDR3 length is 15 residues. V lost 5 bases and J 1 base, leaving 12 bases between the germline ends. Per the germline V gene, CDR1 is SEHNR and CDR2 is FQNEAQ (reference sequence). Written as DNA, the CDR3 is TGTGCCAGCAGCGTGCGGACGGCTTCCTACAATGAGCAGTTCTTC. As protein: CASSVRTASYNEQFF. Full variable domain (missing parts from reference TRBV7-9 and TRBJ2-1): DTGVSQNPRHKITKRGQNVTFRCDPISEHNRLYWYRQTLGQGPEFLTYFQNEAQLEKSRLLSDRFSAERPKGSFSTLEIQRTEQGDSAMYLCASSVRTASYNEQFFGPGTRLTVL.

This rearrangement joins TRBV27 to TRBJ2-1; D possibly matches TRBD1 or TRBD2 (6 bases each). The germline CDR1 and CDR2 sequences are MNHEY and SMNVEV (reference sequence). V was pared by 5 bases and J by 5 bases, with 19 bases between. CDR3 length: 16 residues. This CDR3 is CASSPIAGGLNNEQFF. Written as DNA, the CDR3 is TGTGCCAGCAGTCCCATTGCCGGGGGCCTAAACAATGAGCAGTTCTTC.

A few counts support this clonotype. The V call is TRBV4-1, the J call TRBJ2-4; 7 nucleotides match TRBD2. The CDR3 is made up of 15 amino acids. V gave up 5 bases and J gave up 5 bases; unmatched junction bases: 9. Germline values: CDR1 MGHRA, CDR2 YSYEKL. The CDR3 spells CASSFLGLVENIQYF. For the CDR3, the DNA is TGCGCCAGCAGCTTCCTTGGACTAGTTGAAAACATTCAGTACTTC.

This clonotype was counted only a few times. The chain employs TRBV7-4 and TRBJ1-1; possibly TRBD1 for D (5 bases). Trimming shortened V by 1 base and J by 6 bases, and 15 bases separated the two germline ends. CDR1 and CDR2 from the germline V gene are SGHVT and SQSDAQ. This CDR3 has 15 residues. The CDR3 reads CASSLGAGYFSEAFF. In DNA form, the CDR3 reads TGTGCCAGCAGCTTAGGCGCAGGGTATTTCTCTGAAGCTTTCTTT.

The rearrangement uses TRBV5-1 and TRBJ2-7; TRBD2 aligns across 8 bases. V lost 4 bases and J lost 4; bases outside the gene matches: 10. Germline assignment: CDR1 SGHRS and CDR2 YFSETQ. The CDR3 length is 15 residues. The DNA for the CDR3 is TGCGCCAGCAGCATTACTAGCGGAACTGGGTACGAGCAGTACTTC. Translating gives CASSITSGTGYEQYF.

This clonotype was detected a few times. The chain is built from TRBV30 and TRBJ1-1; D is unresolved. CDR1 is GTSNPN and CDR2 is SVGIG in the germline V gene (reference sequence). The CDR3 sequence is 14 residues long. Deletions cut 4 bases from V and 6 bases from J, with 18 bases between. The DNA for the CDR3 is TGTGCCTGGAAGGACGGCCCCGAAAAGTCTGAAGCTTTCTTT. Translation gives CAWKDGPEKSEAFF.